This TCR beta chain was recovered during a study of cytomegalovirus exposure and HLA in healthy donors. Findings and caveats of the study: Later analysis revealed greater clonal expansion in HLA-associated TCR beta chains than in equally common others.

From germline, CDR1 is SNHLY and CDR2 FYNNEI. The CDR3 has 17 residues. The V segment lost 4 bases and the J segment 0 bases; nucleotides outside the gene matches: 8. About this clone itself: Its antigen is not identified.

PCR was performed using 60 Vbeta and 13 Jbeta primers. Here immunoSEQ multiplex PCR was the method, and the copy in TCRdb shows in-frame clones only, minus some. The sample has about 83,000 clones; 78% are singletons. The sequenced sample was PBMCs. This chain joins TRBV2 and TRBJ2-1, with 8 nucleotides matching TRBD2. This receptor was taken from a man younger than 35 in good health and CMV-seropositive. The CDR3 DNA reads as TGTGCCAGCAGTGGCCCTATAGCGGGAAGCTCCTACAATGAGCAGTTCTTC. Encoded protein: CASSGPIAGSSYNEQFF.